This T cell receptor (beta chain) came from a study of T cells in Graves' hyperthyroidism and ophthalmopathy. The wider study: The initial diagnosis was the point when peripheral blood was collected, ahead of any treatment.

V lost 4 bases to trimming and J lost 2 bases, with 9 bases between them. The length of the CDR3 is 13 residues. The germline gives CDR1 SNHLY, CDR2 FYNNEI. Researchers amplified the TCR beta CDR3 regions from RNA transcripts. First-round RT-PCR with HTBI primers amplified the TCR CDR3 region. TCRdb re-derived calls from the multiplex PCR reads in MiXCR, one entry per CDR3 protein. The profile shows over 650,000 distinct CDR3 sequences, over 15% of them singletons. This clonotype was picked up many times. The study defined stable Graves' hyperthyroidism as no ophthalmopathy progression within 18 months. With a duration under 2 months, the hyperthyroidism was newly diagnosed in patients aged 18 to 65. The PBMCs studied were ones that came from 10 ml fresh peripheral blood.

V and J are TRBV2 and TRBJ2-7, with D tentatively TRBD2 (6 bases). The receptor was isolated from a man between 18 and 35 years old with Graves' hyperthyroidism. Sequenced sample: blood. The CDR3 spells CASSAGRTYEQYF. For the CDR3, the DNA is TGTGCCAGCAGTGCTGGGAGGACCTACGAGCAGTACTTC.